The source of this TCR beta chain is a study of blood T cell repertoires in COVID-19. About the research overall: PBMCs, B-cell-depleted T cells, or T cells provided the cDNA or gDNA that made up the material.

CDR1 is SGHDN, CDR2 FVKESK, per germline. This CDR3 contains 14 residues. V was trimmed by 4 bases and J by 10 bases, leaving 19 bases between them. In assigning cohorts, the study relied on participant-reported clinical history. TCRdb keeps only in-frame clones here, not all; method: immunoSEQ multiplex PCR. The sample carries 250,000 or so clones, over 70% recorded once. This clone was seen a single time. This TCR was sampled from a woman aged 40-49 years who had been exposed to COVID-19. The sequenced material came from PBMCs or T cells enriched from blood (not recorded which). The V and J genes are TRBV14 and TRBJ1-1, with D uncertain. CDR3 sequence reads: CASSRLKPDFVAFF. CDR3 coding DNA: TGTGCCAGCAGCCGATTAAAACCGGACTTTGTAGCTTTCTTT.